Described below is a single TCR beta chain sequence and its context. Its matching antigen is unknown. This entry belongs to a study of T cell responses to AZD1222 COVID-19 vaccine. The V segment lost 0 bases and the J segment 7 bases; nucleotides outside the gene matches: 9. The CDR3 is 17 residues long. CDR1 is MNHNS and CDR2 is SASEGT in the germline V gene. Some clones are missing from TCRdb's copy, which holds only in-frame ones; the method was immunoSEQ multiplex PCR. The sample includes more than 85,000 clones, roughly 90% of them seen just once. Study findings and constraints: Clonal diversity was possibly underestimated, and white British individuals and females predominated among donors. Rises in breadth and depth of Spike-specific TCRs came after two AZD1222 doses.

The genes are TRBV6-1 and TRBJ1-2, with TRBD1 matching over 12 bases. The TCR sequence derives from an adult in good health. Source: peripheral blood, taken on day 0 of AZD1222 vaccination. The CDR3: CASSEALRDRGRVGYTF. CDR3 nucleotide sequence: TGTGCCAGCAGTGAAGCGCTTCGGGACAGGGGGCGAGTTGGCTACACCTTC.